The next 17 T cell receptor beta chains were all read from a single sample in a study of T cells after yellow fever vaccination. TCRdb passed the 5' RACE reads through MiXCR, listing each CDR3 protein once. The repertoire includes 300,000 or so distinct CDR3 sequences, approximately 4% of them detected once, and 20% to 25% sits in the top ten. The source material was PBMCs, sampled 5 days after the yellow fever booster vaccination. These receptors were taken from a man between 18 and 29 years old who received the YFV17D yellow fever vaccine.

This clonotype has just a few counts. The gene calls are TRBV30 and TRBJ2-7, with D possibly matching TRBD1 (5 bases). Germline lookup yields CDR1 GTSNPN and CDR2 SVGIG (reference sequence). V was shortened by 0 bases and J by 3 bases, with 9 bases between the two germline ends. This CDR3 is built from 13 residues. DNA of the CDR3: TGTGCCTGGAGTGTAACAGGAAACTACGAGCAGTACTTC. This sequence encodes CAWSVTGNYEQYF.

This clonotype has at least ten counts. J is TRBJ2-2 and V is TRBV12-3 or TRBV12-4; D may be TRBD1 (5 bases). V was cut by 6 bases and J by 7 bases, with 21 bases left in between. This CDR3 region has 16 residues. CDR3 in amino acids: CASSPSVFVGDGELFF. Here the CDR3 DNA reads TGTGCCAGCAGCCCCAGTGTTTTTGTAGGGGACGGGGAGCTGTTTTTT.

This clonotype was detected only a few times. The chain combines TRBV2 with TRBJ2-3; D remains unclear. With 10 bases removed from V and 3 bases from J, the gap between germline ends came to 8 bases. Germline CDR1 SNHLY, CDR2 FYNNEI. This CDR3 spans 11 amino acids. In nucleotides, the CDR3 is TGTGCCACAACGTGGACAGATACGCAGTATTTT. It is translated as CATTWTDTQYF.

This clonotype has at least ten counts. The chain is built from TRBV5-1 and TRBJ2-3; D possibly corresponds to TRBD1 (6 bases). CDR3 size: 14 residues. Germline values: CDR1 SGHRS, CDR2 YFSETQ. V lost 0 bases and J 3 bases, leaving 8 bases between the germline ends. CDR3 protein: CASSLDRETDTQYF. The DNA of the CDR3 is TGCGCCAGCAGCTTGGACAGGGAAACAGATACGCAGTATTTT.

The rearrangement links TRBV3-1 to TRBJ1-2; D might be TRBD1 (5 bases). V was clipped by 0 bases and J by 7 bases, with 9 bases between them. The CDR3 is 13 amino acids. Germline V gene lookup returns CDR1 LGHDT and CDR2 YNNKEL (reference sequence). CDR3 residues: CASSQDTGSGYTF. The CDR3 coding sequence is TGTGCCAGCAGCCAAGATACAGGCTCTGGCTACACCTTC.

This clonotype showed up just a few times. The chain employs TRBV3-1 and TRBJ2-3; D is uncertain. The germline V gene has CDR1 LGHDT and CDR2 YNNKEL (reference sequence). V gave up 2 bases and J gave up 4 bases, with 10 bases separating them. The CDR3 runs 14 residues. Here the CDR3 DNA reads TGTGCCAGCAGCCAATCGGCGATTTCAGATACGCAGTATTTT. Translating gives CASSQSAISDTQYF.

This clonotype has more than one count but fewer than ten. The chain links TRBV9 to TRBJ1-2, with D unresolved. V lost 0 bases and J 1 base, leaving 4 bases between the germline ends. CDR1 SGDLS and CDR2 YYNGEE come from the germline V gene. The CDR3 runs 13 residues. DNA for the CDR3: TGTGCCAGCAGCGTAGACAATAACTATGGCTACACCTTC. Translation gives CASSVDNNYGYTF. The variable domain in full, with the rest retrieved from reference TRBV9 and TRBJ1-2, is DSGVTQTPKHLITATGQRVTLRCSPRSGDLSVYWYQQSLDQGLQFLIQYYNGEERAKGNILERFSAQQFPDLHSELNLSSLELGDSALYFCASSVDNNYGYTFGSGTRLTVV.

The chain employs TRBV5-6 and TRBJ2-1; D gene unclear. Deletions cut 1 base from V and 4 bases from J, with 12 bases between. From germline, CDR1 is SGHDT and CDR2 YYEEEE. The CDR3 extends over 15 amino acids. DNA for the CDR3: TGTGCCAGCAGCTTGCTGGCGTCGGCTTACAATGAGCAGTTCTTC. Protein: CASSLLASAYNEQFF.

This clonotype appeared a few times. The J gene is TRBJ2-2, the V gene TRBV6-2 or TRBV6-3; D may be TRBD2 (5 bases). The CDR3 contains 14 residues. CDR1 MNHEY and CDR2 SVGEGT come from the germline V gene. V was pared by 4 bases and J by 6 bases, with 12 bases between. The CDR3 region is CASSSPGGSGELFF. CDR3 DNA sequence: TGTGCCAGCAGTTCGCCAGGCGGGTCCGGGGAGCTGTTTTTT.

This clonotype was seen more than once but under ten times. This chain connects TRBV12-3 or TRBV12-4 to TRBJ1-6; 7 bases match TRBD1. CDR3 length: 13 residues. V was pared by 10 bases and J by 7 bases, with 7 bases of the junction left unmatched. The CDR3 DNA follows: TGTGCCACCTACGCAGGGGGGAATTCACCCCTCCACTTT. Encoded protein: CATYAGGNSPLHF.

The V call is TRBV20-1, the J call TRBJ2-7; 8 nucleotides align to TRBD2. Losses at the gene ends were 0 bases for V and 1 base for J; bases not matched to a gene: 5. Germline V gene data show CDR1 as DFQATT and CDR2 as SNEGSKA (reference sequence). This CDR3 has 15 amino acids. DNA of the CDR3: TGCAGTGCTAGAGATGGGACTAGACTATCCTACGAGCAGTACGTC. This codes for CSARDGTRLSYEQYV.

This clonotype was picked up many times. The V gene is TRBV7-3, the J gene TRBJ1-1; 7 bases map to TRBD1. CDR1 SGHTA and CDR2 FQGTGA come from the germline V gene. Unmatched junction bases numbered 9, after V lost 3 bases and J lost 2 bases. This CDR3 comprises 16 residues. DNA of the CDR3: TGTGCCAGCAGCTTCGTCGTAGGACAGGAAAACACTGAAGCTTTCTTT. It translates to CASSFVVGQENTEAFF.

V usage is TRBV15 and J usage is TRBJ2-2; unclear D gene. Germline V gives CDR1 LNHNV, CDR2 YYDKDF (reference sequence). The CDR3 sequence is 16 residues long. Trimming took 5 bases from V and 2 from J, leaving 15 bases between them. The CDR3 DNA follows: TGTGCCACCAGCGGGTCCTTGGGTCTAAACACCGGGGAGCTGTTTTTT. This sequence encodes CATSGSLGLNTGELFF.

In this sample, this clonotype turned up many times. The rearrangement joins TRBV6-4 to TRBJ2-1; no definite D call. The V and J ends lost 0 bases and 10 bases respectively, with 19 bases between them. The V gene's germline CDR1 is MRHNA and CDR2 SNTAGT. The CDR3 totals 16 residues. CDR3 nucleotides: TGTGCCAGCAGTGACTCGGTCAAGGTAGCCACTGGGGAGCAGTTCTTC. Protein: CASSDSVKVATGEQFF.

The chain carries TRBV7-8 and TRBJ2-5; 7 positions agree with TRBD2. V lost 5 bases, J lost 1 base, and 7 bases stayed unmatched. CDR1 SGHVS and CDR2 FQNEAQ come from the germline V gene. The CDR3 totals 15 residues. CDR3 in amino acids: CASSTRTGGQETQYF. As DNA, the CDR3 is TGTGCCAGCAGCACACGGACGGGGGGCCAAGAGACCCAGTACTTC.

In its sample, this clonotype was seen many times. J is TRBJ1-6 and V is TRBV20-1; D is possibly TRBD1 (6 bases). Germline V gene sequence: CDR1 DFQATT, CDR2 SNEGSKA (reference sequence). Trimming pared 0 bases from V and 6 bases from J, leaving 6 bases between. The CDR3 has 13 amino acids. CDR3 sequence: CSARDRGNSPLHF. CDR3 nucleotides: TGCAGTGCTAGAGACAGGGGTAATTCACCCCTCCACTTT.

This clonotype has ten or more counts. The chain carries TRBV29-1 and TRBJ1-1; D possibly corresponds to TRBD1 (5 bases). Looked up from germline, CDR1 is SQVTM and CDR2 is ANQGSEA. This CDR3 has 13 residues. Trimming cost V 3 bases and J 0 bases, with 8 bases left between them. The CDR3, as DNA: TGCAGCGTTGACGAGGGGTTGAACACTGAAGCTTTCTTT. Residues: CSVDEGLNTEAFF. The variable domain in full, completed from reference TRBV29-1 and TRBJ1-1, reads SAVISQKPSRDICQRGTSLTIQCQVDSQVTMMFWYRQQPGQSLTLIATANQGSEATYESGFVIDKFPISRPNLTFSTLTVSNMSPEDSSIYLCSVDEGLNTEAFFGQGTRLTVV.